These 22 T cell receptor beta chains came from one sample sequenced in a study of control samples from healthy donors and cancer patients. Repertoires were generated with immunoSEQ multiplex PCR, while TCRdb's copy carries only in-frame clones and drops some. The sample contains 70,000 to 90,000 clones, around 94% of which appear only once. The sample comprised blood. These receptors were collected from a woman between 18 and 29 years old in good health.

This rearrangement joins TRBV4-1 to TRBJ2-5; D not resolved. V shed 0 bases and J shed 5 bases, with 25 bases lying between them. The CDR3 runs to 19 residues. The germline V gene has CDR1 MGHRA and CDR2 YSYEKL. CDR3 loop: CASSQDVRARPVLWETQYF. CDR3 DNA sequence: TGCGCCAGCAGCCAAGATGTCCGGGCTAGACCCGTATTGTGGGAGACCCAGTACTTC.

This chain connects TRBV9 to TRBJ2-7, with a tentative D call TRBD1 (5 bases). V was trimmed by 4 bases and J by 4 bases, leaving 18 bases between them. The CDR3 is made up of 15 amino acids. CDR1 is SGDLS and CDR2 is YYNGEE in the germline V gene. CDR3 sequence: CASSKRPDTSYEQYF. The CDR3 DNA reads TGTGCCAGCAGCAAACGTCCGGACACATCTTACGAGCAGTACTTC.

The chain combines TRBV28 with TRBJ1-2; D is uncertain. CDR3 length equals 14 residues. Trimming removed 6 bases from V and 4 bases from J, with 15 bases in between. Germline CDR1 is MDHEN and CDR2 is SYDVKM. In DNA form, the CDR3 reads TGTGCCAGCAGCCCTATGAGAAACGGCTATGGCTACACCTTC. Its protein is CASSPMRNGYGYTF.

A note on this clone: The junction differs from germline at one of its ends, possibly a read error. This sequence joins TRBV11-3 and TRBJ1-2, with 8 positions matching TRBD1. The CDR3 is made up of 12 amino acids. Germline V gene sequence: CDR1 SGHNT, CDR2 YENEEA. CDR3 in amino acids: CASSDRGEAMAF. The CDR3 region has the DNA TGTGCCAGCTCAGACAGGGGCGAGGCAATGGCCTTC.

The table lists this clone with a few counts. The V gene is TRBV9, the J gene TRBJ2-3; no clear D. The length of the CDR3 is 14 residues. With 3 bases removed from V and 2 bases from J, the gap between germline ends came to 10 bases. From germline, CDR1 is SGDLS and CDR2 YYNGEE. The CDR3 region is CASSGLQHTDTQYF. The DNA for the CDR3 is TGTGCCAGCAGCGGATTACAACACACAGATACGCAGTATTTT.

J is TRBJ2-7 and V is TRBV9; a weak D match, TRBD2 (5 bases). Germline assignment: CDR1 SGDLS and CDR2 YYNGEE. This CDR3 contains 14 residues. Trimming took 6 bases from V and 3 from J, leaving 16 bases between them. CDR3 amino acids: CASTSAAGDYEQYF. DNA for the CDR3: TGTGCCAGCACCTCGGCTGCCGGGGACTACGAGCAGTACTTC.

The V and J genes are TRBV5-1 and TRBJ2-3, with D perhaps TRBD2 (6 bases). CDR3 size: 15 residues. The germline V gene has CDR1 SGHRS and CDR2 YFSETQ. V lost 3 bases and J lost 1, with 12 bases in between. DNA for the CDR3: TGCGCCAGCAGCTCCCGGGGCGGGGGCACAGATACGCAGTATTTT. This gives the protein CASSSRGGGTDTQYF. The whole variable domain, remainder taken from reference TRBV5-1 and TRBJ2-3, is KAGVTQTPRYLIKTRGQQVTLSCSPISGHRSVSWYQQTPGQGLQFLFEYFSETQRNKGNFPGRFSGRQFSNSRSEMNVSTLELGDSALYLCASSSRGGGTDTQYFGPGTRLTVL.

CDR3 in amino acids: CASSSARTYNEKLFF. The CDR3 DNA follows: TGTGCCAGCAGTTCGGCCAGAACTTATAATGAAAAACTGTTTTTT. This sequence joins TRBV27 and TRBJ1-4; unclear D gene. The CDR3 length is 15 residues. Per germline, CDR1 MNHEY and CDR2 SMNVEV (reference sequence). The germline V and J ends were trimmed by 4 bases and 4 bases, with 13 bases remaining between them.

The chain employs TRBV2 and TRBJ1-6; no clear D. Trimming took off 6 bases at V and 10 bases at J, with 25 bases between the two ends. This CDR3 region has 17 residues. The germline gives CDR1 SNHLY, CDR2 FYNNEI. Here the CDR3 DNA reads TGTGCCAGCAGGGAACGCCCCGGGAGGGTAAGGGAGTCACCCCTCCACTTT. Amino acids: CASRERPGRVRESPLHF.

V usage is TRBV7-2 and J usage is TRBJ2-7; D perhaps matches TRBD2 (5 bases). The length of the CDR3 is 17 residues. Germline loops: CDR1 SGHTA, CDR2 FQGNSA. V was trimmed by 5 bases and J by 5 bases, leaving 25 bases between them. The CDR3 spells CASSRGGGLQPRNEQYF. The CDR3 DNA reads as TGTGCCAGCAGCCGTGGAGGCGGACTGCAGCCGAGGAACGAGCAGTACTTC.

The CDR3 region has the DNA TGTGCCAGCAGCCCATCGACAGGGCCACAAGAGACCCAGTACTTC. This sequence encodes CASSPSTGPQETQYF. The chain is built from TRBV7-2 and TRBJ2-5, with TRBD1 identical over 7 bases. The CDR3 runs to 15 residues. Germline CDR1 is SGHTA and CDR2 is FQGNSA. V gave up 5 bases and J gave up 2 bases; unmatched junction bases: 8.

J is TRBJ2-6 and V is TRBV27; the D call may be TRBD1 or TRBD2 (5 bases each). Looked up from germline, CDR1 is MNHEY and CDR2 is SMNVEV (reference sequence). The CDR3 has 13 amino acids. V dropped 2 bases and J dropped 9 bases, with 8 bases sitting between them. CDR3 nucleotides: TGTGCCAGCAGTTTAGGGGACCTCAACGTCCTGACTTTC. Translated, it gives CASSLGDLNVLTF.

The rearrangement links TRBV23-1 to TRBJ2-7, with D possibly being TRBD2 (5 bases). TRBV23-1 is reported as an ORF; its role is uncertain. This CDR3 has 17 residues. V was trimmed by 1 base and J by 1 base, leaving 17 bases between them. The CDR3 DNA is TGCGCCAGCAGTCAATTCGTTTCCGGGGATTTGTCCTACGAGCAGTACTTC. Translation: CASSQFVSGDLSYEQYF.

This clone is a singleton in its sample. The rearrangement uses TRBV19 and TRBJ2-6; no clear D gene. This CDR3 has 15 residues. The germline CDR1 and CDR2 sequences are LNHDA and SQIVND (reference sequence). V lost 3 bases and J 1 base, leaving 7 bases between the germline ends. CDR3 sequence (DNA): TGTGCCAGTAGTATTTACGTGTCTGGGGCCAACGTCCTGACTTTC. Its protein is CASSIYVSGANVLTF.

This clone was detected only once. This chain joins TRBV15 and TRBJ2-7; D is ambiguous. Trimming stripped 1 base from V and 6 bases from J, with 19 bases between. The CDR3 is made up of 16 amino acids. CDR1 LNHNV and CDR2 YYDKDF come from the germline V gene (reference sequence). CDR3 protein: CATSRVPGSLVSEQYF. The CDR3 nucleotides are TGTGCCACCAGCAGAGTCCCCGGGTCCTTAGTGAGCGAGCAGTACTTC.

The chain combines TRBV6-5 with TRBJ1-3; 7 bases line up with TRBD1. CDR1 and CDR2 from the germline V gene are MNHEY and SVGAGI. This CDR3 has 15 residues. Trimming took 8 bases from V and 0 from J; bases not matched to a gene: 7. CDR3 sequence reads: CASSRGQFSGNTIYF. The DNA for the CDR3 is TGTGCCAGCTCGAGGGGGCAATTCTCTGGAAACACCATATATTTT.

This clone has only a few counts. This chain connects TRBV27 to TRBJ2-1; possibly TRBD1 for D (6 bases). Germline CDR1 MNHEY, CDR2 SMNVEV (reference sequence). This CDR3 spans 15 amino acids. The V gene lost 5 bases and the J gene lost 2 bases, with 13 bases spanning the gap. The DNA of the CDR3 is TGTGCCAGCAGTCCTGACAGGTCAACCTACAATGAGCAGTTCTTC. Its translation is CASSPDRSTYNEQFF.

The chain has TRBV19 and TRBJ2-1; D gene unclear. Trimming took off 4 bases at V and 3 bases at J, with 7 bases between the two ends. The CDR3 is 13 residues long. CDR1 is LNHDA and CDR2 is SQIVND in the germline V gene (reference sequence). The CDR3 spells CASSRSFYNEQFF. CDR3 DNA sequence: TGTGCCAGTAGTAGGAGTTTCTACAATGAGCAGTTCTTC.

CDR3: CASSLGWTGATDTQYF. Here the CDR3 DNA reads TGTGCCAGCAGCTTGGGATGGACAGGGGCCACAGATACGCAGTATTTT. The J gene is TRBJ2-3, the V gene TRBV5-6; TRBD1 aligns across 9 bases. The CDR3 has 16 amino acids. Germline assignment: CDR1 SGHDT and CDR2 YYEEEE. After removal of 0 bases from V and 2 bases from J, the junction contained 4 bases not matched to a gene.

This clone showed up just once. The V call is TRBV27, the J call TRBJ2-2, with unresolved D. V shed 5 bases and J shed 7 bases, with 11 bases lying between them. CDR1 is MNHEY, CDR2 SMNVEV, per germline (reference sequence). This CDR3 has 13 amino acids. This CDR3 reads CASSMRDGGELFF. CDR3 in DNA: TGTGCCAGCAGTATGAGAGACGGCGGGGAGCTGTTTTTT.

The chain employs TRBV6-2 or TRBV6-3 and TRBJ2-5; D is unclear. V dropped 5 bases and J dropped 5 bases, with 21 bases sitting between them. From germline, CDR1 is MNHEY and CDR2 SVGEGT. The CDR3 has 16 amino acids. DNA of the CDR3: TGTGCCAGCAGTACTACCCCCGACCGGTTCGTGGAGACCCAGTACTTC. Translating gives CASSTTPDRFVETQYF.

The chain is built from TRBV3-1 (or the pseudogene TRBV3-2) and TRBJ2-7, with 9 bases identical to TRBD2. With 3 bases clipped from V and 7 bases from J, the junction kept 7 bases outside the gene matches. Germline lookup yields CDR1 LGHDT and CDR2 YNNKEL (reference sequence). CDR3 length: 14 residues. CDR3 coding DNA: TGTGCCAGCAGCCATAGCGGGAGATTTAGGGAGCAGTACTTC. It specifies CASSHSGRFREQYF.